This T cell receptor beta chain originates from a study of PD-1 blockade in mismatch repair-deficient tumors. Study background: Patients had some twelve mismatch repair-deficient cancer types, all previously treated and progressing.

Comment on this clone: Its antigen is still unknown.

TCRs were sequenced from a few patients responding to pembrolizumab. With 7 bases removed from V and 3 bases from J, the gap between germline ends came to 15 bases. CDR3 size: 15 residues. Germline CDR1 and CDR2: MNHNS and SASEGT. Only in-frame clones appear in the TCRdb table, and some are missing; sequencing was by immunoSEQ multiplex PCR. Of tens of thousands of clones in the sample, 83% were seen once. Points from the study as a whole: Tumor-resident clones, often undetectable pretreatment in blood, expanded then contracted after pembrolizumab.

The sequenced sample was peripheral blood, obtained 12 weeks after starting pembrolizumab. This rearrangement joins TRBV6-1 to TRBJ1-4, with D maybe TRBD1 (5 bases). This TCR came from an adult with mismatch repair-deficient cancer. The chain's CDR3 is CASTGGGDPNEKLFF. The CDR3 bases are TGTGCCAGCACCGGAGGAGGGGATCCTAATGAAAAACTGTTTTTT.